The T cell receptor (beta chain) described here comes from a study of blood T cell repertoires in COVID-19. Background on the study: T cells, B-cell-depleted T cells, or PBMCs provided the cDNA or gDNA that served as material.

The Seattle site enrolled patients during active infection and followed them longitudinally. Study processing details: Estimation of nucleated cell counts was performed using reference gene primer amplification. Using immunoSEQ multiplex PCR, the repertoire was profiled, and TCRdb retains in-frame clones only, with some absent. That table is the source of V, J and clone size, and D and trimming were worked out from the DNA. Of more than 90,000 clones listed, roughly 89% are singletons. This CDR3 is built from 17 residues. Germline V lookup: CDR1 SGHTA, CDR2 FQGTGA. V lost 2 bases to trimming and J lost 0 bases, with 11 bases between them.

This receptor was identified in a woman aged 55-69 years with COVID-19, enrolled during active disease. The chain carries TRBV7-3 and TRBJ2-6, with D tentatively TRBD2 (6 bases). Sequencing was done on a sample of peripheral blood. CDR3: CASSLLGLPSGANVLTF. CDR3 sequence (DNA): TGTGCCAGCAGCTTACTGGGACTGCCCTCTGGGGCCAACGTCCTGACTTTC. Combining the CDR3 with reference TRBV7-3 and TRBJ2-6 gives the whole variable domain GAGVSQTPSNKVTEKGKYVELRCDPISGHTALYWYRQSLGQGPEFLIYFQGTGAADDSGLPNDRFFAVRPEGSVSTLKIQRTERGDSAVYLCASSLLGLPSGANVLTFGAGSRLTVL.